This TCR beta chain is drawn from a study of identical twins. Whole-study findings and limits: Fewer insertions characterized abundant cord blood beta clonotypes, whereas memory repertoires showed none. Zero-insertion findings could be partly confounded by invariant cells (MAIT and iNKT cells). The same donors were not followed; conclusions instead depended on cross-sectional statistical analysis.

Unique molecular identifiers were present on the cDNA, and a universal primer site came from template switching. Via MiXCR, TCRdb re-called the 5' RACE reads, giving one row per CDR3 protein. The sample yields 130,000 to 150,000 distinct CDR3 sequences, around 3.5% seen once. Germline V lookup: CDR1 SGHDT, CDR2 YYEEEE. The CDR3 sequence is 17 residues long. V lost 4 bases, J lost 4 bases, and 22 bases lay in between. This clonotype was recorded at least ten times. No antigen is known for it. The sequence came from a man aged 18 to 30 in good health. V is TRBV5-6 and J is TRBJ2-3; weak D call: TRBD2 (7 bases). Sample: memory T cells sorted from blood. The CDR3 reads CASSPGGGLALADTQYF. Written as DNA, the CDR3 is TGTGCCAGCAGCCCTGGGGGGGGGCTAGCATTGGCAGATACGCAGTATTTT.